These T cell receptor beta chains were read from a single sample in a study of cytomegalovirus exposure and HLA in healthy donors. Some clones are missing from TCRdb's copy, which holds only in-frame ones; the method was immunoSEQ multiplex PCR. The sample carries under 150,000 clones, about 90% recorded once. The sample comprised PBMCs. The receptors originated from a woman younger than 30 in good health and CMV-seronegative. The CDR3 runs from the conserved cysteine through the conserved F or W. D genes are given only for firm matches. Size tells how often a clone was seen (once, few, many) or the class of an expanded clone, and some rows leave it out.

V gene	clone size	D gene	J gene	CDR3 DNA	CDR3 protein
TRBV18	NA	NA	TRBJ1-3	TGTGCCAGCTCACCAACGGGACTACCTGGAAACACCATATATTTT	CASSPTGLPGNTIYF
TRBV27	NA	TRBD2	TRBJ2-7	TGTGCCAGCAGTCCCCGGGACAGGGGACCACCGGGACTAGCGGGAGGGCCTCGGGAGCAGTACTTC	CASSPRDRGPPGLAGGPREQYF
TRBV5-6	few	TRBD1	TRBJ2-7	TGTGCCAGCAGCTTGTGGGACAGGGGGGACGAGCAGTACTTC	CASSLWDRGDEQYF
TRBV2	NA	NA	TRBJ1-3	TGTGCCAGCAGACAGGTACTCTCTGGAAACACCATATATTTT	CASRQVLSGNTIYF
TRBV2	NA	NA	TRBJ1-5	TGTGCCAGCAGTGACCGAGCGACAGTTCAGCCCCAGCATTTT	CASSDRATVQPQHF
TRBV9	NA	TRBD2	TRBJ2-5	TGTGCCAGCAGCCACCCCTCTAGCGGGGGGTCCTGGGAGACCCAGTACTTC	CASSHPSSGGSWETQYF
TRBV7-8	NA	NA	TRBJ2-7	TGTGCCAGCAGCTTCGCCGGGATCACCCACGAGCAGTACTTC	CASSFAGITHEQYF
TRBV30	NA	TRBD1	TRBJ1-2	TGTGCCTGGGACAGGGGTTATGGCTACACCTTC	CAWDRGYGYTF
TRBV5-1	NA	TRBD2	TRBJ2-7	TGCGCCAGCAGCTTGGGGGACCAGCGGGAGGATTCCGAGCAGTACTTC	CASSLGDQREDSEQYF
TRBV27	NA	NA	TRBJ1-2	TGTGCCAGCAGTTTATCCGCCGGTTTTGGCTATGGCTACACCTTC	CASSLSAGFGYGYTF
TRBV7-2	NA	TRBD2	TRBJ2-7	TGTGCCAGCAGCTTAGAGAGGACTAGCACCTACGAGCAGTACTTC	CASSLERTSTYEQYF
TRBV7-9	NA	NA	TRBJ2-2	TGTGCCAGCAGCTTAGGTGGGACAAGCTACGGGGAGCTGTTTTTT	CASSLGGTSYGELFF
TRBV6-1	few	TRBD1	TRBJ1-2	TGTGCCAGCAGTGAAGATGGGGGACAGGTTTTCTATGGCTACACCTTC	CASSEDGGQVFYGYTF
TRBV2	NA	TRBD2	TRBJ2-1	TGTGCCAGCAGTGAGTCGCGGAGACTAGCGGGGGACAATGAGCAGTTCTTC	CASSESRRLAGDNEQFF
TRBV6-1	NA	NA	TRBJ2-5	TGTGCCAGCAGTCTTAGTCGAGAGACCCAGTACTTC	CASSLSRETQYF
TRBV19	NA	TRBD1	TRBJ2-7	TGTGCCAGTAGTATTTCAGGGGGTGGATCCTACGAGCAGTACTTC	CASSISGGGSYEQYF
TRBV25-1	NA	TRBD1	TRBJ2-2	TGTGCCAGCACCGGATCCCCGGGACAGGGGGGGGGCACCGGGGAGCTGTTTTTT	CASTGSPGQGGGTGELFF
TRBV2	NA	NA	TRBJ1-2	TGTGCCAGCAGTGAATTTGAGAGCTCGGGGCGCGACAGGCTAGCTAACTATGGCTACACCTTC	CASSEFESSGRDRLANYGYTF
TRBV7-2	NA	TRBD1	TRBJ2-7	TGTGCCAGCAGCTTAGTCGGGGGGACAGGGATAGGCGAGCAGTACTTC	CASSLVGGTGIGEQYF
TRBV7-2	NA	NA	TRBJ2-1	TGTGCCAGCAGCTTAGACTACCGCTCCTACAATGAGCAGTTCTTC	CASSLDYRSYNEQFF
TRBV5-5	NA	TRBD2	TRBJ2-3	TGTGCCAGCAGCTTGGCGGCTAGCGGGACCACAGATACGCAGTATTTT	CASSLAASGTTDTQYF
TRBV18	NA	TRBD1	TRBJ2-7	TGTGCCAGCTCACCGGGACAGGGGGCCACCTACGAGCAGTACTTC	CASSPGQGATYEQYF
TRBV19	NA	NA	TRBJ1-4	TGTGCCAGTAGTTCAACTGGGGCATTAAGTGGTGAAAAACTGTTTTTT	CASSSTGALSGEKLFF
TRBV27	NA	NA	TRBJ1-1	TGTGCCAGCAGTTATCAGGTGAACACTGAAGCTTTCTTT	CASSYQVNTEAFF
TRBV9	NA	TRBD2	TRBJ2-1	TGTGCCAGCAGCGTAGGACTAGCGGGGTATGAGCAGTTCTTC	CASSVGLAGYEQFF
TRBV13	once	TRBD1	TRBJ2-7	TGTGCCAGCAGCCCCGGGACAGGGGACTACGAGCAGTACTTC	CASSPGTGDYEQYF
TRBV19	NA	NA	TRBJ1-5	TGTGCCAGTAGTATATCGGGCAGGGCGGAGTATCAGCCCCAGCATTTT	CASSISGRAEYQPQHF
TRBV28	NA	TRBD1	TRBJ2-5	TGTGCCAGCAGTCCATCAGACAGGGGGCATGAAGAGACCCAGTACTTC	CASSPSDRGHEETQYF
TRBV28	NA	TRBD2	TRBJ2-7	TGTGCCAGCAGTTTACGGACCGGGAGGGAGCAGTACTTC	CASSLRTGREQYF
TRBV4-1	NA	NA	TRBJ2-7	TGCGCCAGCAGCCAAGATCCCAGGGGCTACGAGCAGTACTTC	CASSQDPRGYEQYF
TRBV11-3	NA	TRBD1	TRBJ2-3	TGTGCCAGCAGCCGTCGGGACAGTACACCTGGCACAGATACGCAGTATTTT	CASSRRDSTPGTDTQYF
TRBV11-3	NA	NA	TRBJ1-1	TGTGCCAGCAGCTTAGATGTAGCCCGTGAAGCTTTCTTT	CASSLDVAREAFF
TRBV27	NA	TRBD1	TRBJ2-6	TGTGCCAGCAGTCAAGGGACAGGGGGAACTGGGGCCAACGTCCTGACTTTC	CASSQGTGGTGANVLTF
TRBV11-2	NA	NA	TRBJ2-2	TGTGCCAGCAGCCGAGAATGGGGGCTGGGCGCCGGGGAGCTGTTTTTT	CASSREWGLGAGELFF
TRBV11-3	NA	TRBD1	TRBJ2-7	TGTGCCAGCAGCTTAGCGCCGGGACAGGGGGCCCTCCGGATGAGGTACGAGCAGTACTTC	CASSLAPGQGALRMRYEQYF
TRBV7-6	NA	NA	TRBJ1-2	TGTGCCAGCAGCTCACAGGTGATGTCTGGCTACACCTTC	CASSSQVMSGYTF
TRBV6-6	NA	NA	TRBJ1-4	TGTGCCAGCAGTCCCCGTGCGGTTAATGAAAAACTGTTTTTT	CASSPRAVNEKLFF
TRBV28	NA	NA	TRBJ2-7	TGTGCCAGCACTCCCCCCGCGGGCCGGGCCTGGGAGCAGTACTTC	CASTPPAGRAWEQYF
TRBV9	NA	TRBD1	TRBJ1-4	TGTGCCAGCAGCGCAGAGACAGGGCTCGGCGAAAAACTGTTTTTT	CASSAETGLGEKLFF
TRBV5-6	NA	TRBD2	TRBJ2-3	TGTGCCAGCAGCTTGGTGCTAGCGGGGGGGCCGTTAGCAGATACGCAGTATTTT	CASSLVLAGGPLADTQYF
TRBV11-2	once	TRBD2	TRBJ2-7	TGTGCCAGCAGCTTACGGCCGGGACTAGCGGGTACCAGCCCCTACGAGCAGTACTTC	CASSLRPGLAGTSPYEQYF
TRBV4-2	NA	NA	TRBJ1-2	TGTGCCAGCAGCCAAGAACGGGGATACTCTAGAGGCTACACCTTC	CASSQERGYSRGYTF
TRBV5-6	NA	TRBD2	TRBJ2-5	TGTGCCAGCAGCCAGGGACTATTAAAAGAGACCCAGTACTTC	CASSQGLLKETQYF
TRBV7-8	NA	TRBD2	TRBJ2-7	TGTGCCAGCAGCTTAGCGCTGGCGGGGGAACCCTACGAGCAGTACTTC	CASSLALAGEPYEQYF
TRBV6-1	NA	NA	TRBJ2-3	TGTGCCATCTTAAGGCGGGATACGCAGTATTTT	CAILRRDTQYF
TRBV9	NA	NA	TRBJ1-2	TGTGCCAGCAGCACCCGGGAAAAGGGGGTCGGTGGCTACACCTTC	CASSTREKGVGGYTF
TRBV28	NA	TRBD2	TRBJ2-7	TGTGCCAGCAGGCCAGCGGGACCCGCCTACGAGCAGTACTTC	CASRPAGPAYEQYF